These 20 T cell receptor beta chains came from one sample sequenced in a study of blood T cell repertoires in COVID-19. Clones were read by immunoSEQ multiplex PCR, and TCRdb kept only the in-frame ones, dropping some. The sample carries 55,000 to 75,000 clones, about 80% recorded once. Material: peripheral blood. The receptors come from a man older than 75 with COVID-19, enrolled during active disease.

This chain's CDR3 is CASSLAGRGKWNTEAFF. CDR3 nucleotides: TGTGCCAGCAGCTTGGCCGGCAGGGGGAAATGGAACACTGAAGCTTTCTTT. The chain couples TRBV5-4 to TRBJ1-1; 7 bases are a match to TRBD1. The CDR3 sequence is 17 residues long. The germline V gene has CDR1 SGHNT and CDR2 YYREEE (reference sequence). J lost 1 base, V lost 0 bases, and 9 bases had no gene match.

The chain uses TRBV3-1 (or the pseudogene TRBV3-2) and TRBJ2-5; D is undetermined. Germline V lookup: CDR1 LGHDT, CDR2 YNNKEL (reference sequence). The length of the CDR3 is 13 residues. The V gene lost 8 bases and the J gene lost 1 base, with 11 bases spanning the gap. The CDR3, as DNA: TGTGCCAGCGGAGCCGTAGCCCAAGAGACCCAGTACTTC. Amino acids: CASGAVAQETQYF.

This chain connects TRBV5-5 to TRBJ2-7, with D possibly TRBD1 on 6 matching bases. Germline CDR1 SGHKS, CDR2 YYEKEE (reference sequence). V lost 2 bases and J lost 4, with 25 bases in between. The CDR3 has 18 amino acids. CDR3 amino acids: CASSFGWGRTVAPYEQYV. The DNA for the CDR3 is TGTGCCAGCAGCTTTGGATGGGGTCGGACAGTCGCGCCATACGAGCAGTACGTC.

In nucleotides, the CDR3 is TGTGCAAGTCGCTTGACTCGCAGCTCCTACAATGAGCAGTTCTTC. This gives the protein CASRLTRSSYNEQFF. V is TRBV12-2 and J is TRBJ2-1; TRBD2 is the table's D call, not checked against the DNA. TRBV12-2 is a listed pseudogene. The CDR3 runs 15 residues.

The rearrangement uses TRBV9 and TRBJ1-1; 7 bases line up with TRBD1. The CDR3 covers 16 residues. Germline V gene sequence: CDR1 SGDLS, CDR2 YYNGEE. Trimming took 5 bases from V and 0 from J; bases not matched to a gene: 10. The CDR3: CASSLRQGTMNTEAFF. In DNA form, the CDR3 reads TGTGCCAGCAGTTTGCGACAGGGAACCATGAACACTGAAGCTTTCTTT.

The chain links TRBV12-3 or TRBV12-4 to TRBJ1-1; D unresolved. V gave up 3 bases and J gave up 4 bases, with 9 bases separating them. This CDR3 region has 13 residues. The CDR3 here is CASSLREGTEAFF. In nucleotides, the CDR3 is TGTGCCAGCAGTTTGAGGGAGGGCACTGAAGCTTTCTTT.

The chain joins TRBV29-1 to TRBJ1-2, with D hard to call. The V gene's germline CDR1 is SQVTM and CDR2 ANQGSEA. The CDR3 totals 12 residues. Trimming took 4 bases from V and 2 from J, leaving 8 bases between them. The CDR3 spells CSVVGRNYGYTF. For the CDR3, the DNA is TGCAGCGTTGTTGGCAGGAACTATGGCTACACCTTC.

This chain links TRBV29-1 with TRBJ2-7, with D possibly being TRBD2 (6 bases). With 6 bases removed from V and 0 bases from J, the gap between germline ends came to 12 bases. Per the germline V gene, CDR1 is SQVTM and CDR2 is ANQGSEA. The CDR3 loop spans 13 amino acids. CDR3 sequence: CSVSDGSSYEQYV. In DNA form, the CDR3 reads TGCAGCGTGTCCGACGGGAGCTCCTACGAGCAGTACGTC.

Judged by abundance, this clone is medium-sized (0.01 to 0.1%). This chain uses TRBV6-5 with TRBJ2-5, with 10 bases lining up with TRBD2. The CDR3 consists of 16 residues. Losses at the gene ends were 2 bases for V and 3 bases for J; bases not matched to a gene: 6. Germline V gene data show CDR1 as MNHEY and CDR2 as SVGAGI. CDR3 nucleotide sequence: TGTGCCAGCAGTTACCCCGAGCGGGAGGGCGAAGAGACCCAGTACTTC. Translated: CASSYPEREGEETQYF.

This clone showed up just a few times. The chain uses TRBV9 and TRBJ1-1; TRBD1 agrees at 11 bases. Germline-derived CDR1 and CDR2 are SGDLS and YYNGEE. The ends lost 3 bases at V and 11 bases at J; junction bases unmatched: 12. The CDR3 has 15 amino acids. CDR3 nucleotides: TGTGCCAGCAGCGAATCGACGGGACAGGGGGTTAGGGCTTTCTTT. Its protein is CASSESTGQGVRAFF.

This rearrangement joins TRBV5-5 to TRBJ2-5; TRBD1 matches at 10 bases. The CDR3 contains 15 residues. CDR1 and CDR2 (germline): SGHKS, YYEKEE (reference sequence). After removal of 4 bases from V and 0 bases from J, the junction contained 3 bases not matched to a gene. The CDR3 DNA follows: TGTGCCAGCAGCCAGGACAGGGGGTACCAAGAGACCCAGTACTTC. This sequence encodes CASSQDRGYQETQYF.

The chain carries TRBV19 and TRBJ1-5; a weak D match, TRBD1 (6 bases). Germline CDR1 LNHDA, CDR2 SQIVND (reference sequence). The CDR3 totals 13 residues. Trimming left V 6 bases short and J 5 bases short, with 11 bases between. CDR3 residues: CASRLGGDQPQHF. Written as DNA, the CDR3 is TGTGCCAGTAGGTTAGGGGGGGATCAGCCCCAGCATTTT. Together with reference TRBV19 and TRBJ1-5, the CDR3 gives the full variable domain: DGGITQSPKYLFRKEGQNVTLSCEQNLNHDAMYWYRQDPGQGLRLIYYSQIVNDFQKGDIAEGYSVSREKKESFPLTVTSAQKNPTAFYLCASRLGGDQPQHFGDGTRLSIL.

This clone is a singleton in its sample. The chain links TRBV11-2 to TRBJ2-7; a possible D gene is TRBD2 (5 bases). This CDR3 has 13 residues. Trimming shortened V by 6 bases and J by 3 bases, and 12 bases separated the two germline ends. In germline, CDR1 is SGHAT, CDR2 FQNNGV. CDR3 coding DNA: TGTGCCAGCAGTTACGGGATCCTCTACGAGCAGTACTTC. Translation gives CASSYGILYEQYF.

The chain has TRBV28 and TRBJ2-1, with 9 nucleotides matching TRBD2. V shed 5 bases and J 9 bases; nucleotides not matched to a gene: 14. The CDR3 consists of 16 residues. Per the germline V gene, CDR1 is MDHEN and CDR2 is SYDVKM. The CDR3 loop is CASSQAGGSNMGEQFF. The DNA of the CDR3 is TGTGCCAGCAGTCAAGCGGGGGGCTCCAATATGGGTGAGCAGTTCTTC.

J is TRBJ1-3 and V is TRBV4-3; D is unresolved. Trimming took 8 bases from V and 6 from J, leaving 17 bases between them. Germline CDR1 is LGHNA and CDR2 is YSLEER. This CDR3 is built from 14 residues. Here the CDR3 DNA reads TGCGCCAGCGCACTCGGCCGGGGTGAAAACACCATATATTTT. Translated, it gives CASALGRGENTIYF.

The gene calls are TRBV6-2 or TRBV6-3 and TRBJ2-7; TRBD1 is a possible D gene (7 bases). This CDR3 contains 12 residues. With 6 bases removed from V and 6 bases from J, the gap between germline ends came to 12 bases. Per germline, CDR1 MNHEY and CDR2 SVGEGT. This CDR3 reads CASSSQGGEQYF. The CDR3 DNA reads TGTGCCAGCAGCTCCCAGGGGGGCGAGCAGTACTTC.

The J gene is TRBJ1-5, the V gene TRBV28; a possible D gene is TRBD1 (6 bases). Trimming pared 10 bases from V and 0 bases from J, leaving 13 bases between. The CDR3 totals 14 residues. Germline-derived CDR1 and CDR2 are MDHEN and SYDVKM. The CDR3 sequence is CAIGQINSNQPQHF. The CDR3 DNA reads as TGTGCCATCGGACAGATAAATAGCAATCAGCCCCAGCATTTT.

The chain employs TRBV27 and TRBJ1-1; D ambiguous. The CDR3 consists of 15 residues. Per the germline V gene, CDR1 is MNHEY and CDR2 is SMNVEV (reference sequence). V lost 0 bases, J lost 1 base, and 9 bases lay in between. The CDR3 reads CASSLSWGGNTEAFF. CDR3 coding DNA: TGTGCCAGCAGTTTATCTTGGGGAGGGAACACTGAAGCTTTCTTT.

The rearrangement uses TRBV5-6 and TRBJ1-1; D is undetermined. The germline V gene encodes CDR1 SGHDT and CDR2 YYEEEE. Trimming took off 2 bases at V and 0 bases at J, with 11 bases between the two ends. The CDR3 is made up of 15 amino acids. The CDR3 nucleotides read TGTGCCAGCAGCTTCGCCTCACAGCTGAACACTGAAGCTTTCTTT. Protein sequence: CASSFASQLNTEAFF. The entire variable domain, with the rest obtained from reference TRBV5-6 and TRBJ1-1, is as follows: DAGVTQSPTHLIKTRGQQVTLRCSPKSGHDTVSWYQQALGQGPQFIFQYYEEEERQRGNFPDRFSGHQFPNYSSELNVNALLLGDSALYLCASSFASQLNTEAFFGQGTRLTVV.

The rearrangement uses TRBV27 and TRBJ1-1; tentative D call: TRBD1 (6 bases). CDR1 is MNHEY and CDR2 is SMNVEV in the germline V gene (reference sequence). With 6 bases removed from V and 5 bases from J, the gap between germline ends came to 19 bases. The CDR3 runs to 15 residues. CDR3 nucleotide sequence: TGTGCCAGCAGCCAAATGGGGGGAGGGGGGACTGAAGCTTTCTTT. Its protein is CASSQMGGGGTEAFF.